Listed here are 24 T cell receptor beta chains from one sample, sequenced in a study of T cells after yellow fever vaccination (dated by TCRdb to between 2019 and 2020). What this sample's treatment or condition label stands for: live attenuated yellow fever vaccine strain. The method was 5' RACE. The instrument was an Illumina NovaSeq 6000. Using fastp trimming at Q25 and MiXCR clonotype assembly, TCRdb reanalyzed the public sequencing data and kept in-frame beta chains. One record per CDR3 amino acid sequence lists the most common genes and DNA. Recorded for this sample are hundreds of thousands of distinct CDR3 sequences; roughly a sixth of them occurred a single time. Over 15% of the sample is taken by the ten largest. The material was PBMCs, obtained before the yellow fever booster vaccination. The receptors shown here come from a man aged 18 to 29 who received the YFV17D yellow fever vaccine.

V usage is TRBV28 and J usage is TRBJ1-6; D gene ambiguous. The germline CDR1 and CDR2 sequences are MDHEN and SYDVKM. Trimming stripped 1 base from V and 7 bases from J, with 5 bases between. This CDR3 contains 13 residues. The DNA of the CDR3 is TGTGCCAGCAGTTTATTTGAGAATTCACCCCTCCACTTT. This translates into CASSLFENSPLHF.

This chain uses TRBV7-2 with TRBJ1-1, with D uncertain. Trimming removed 7 bases at V and 3 bases at J, with 18 bases between. CDR1 and CDR2 from the germline V gene are SGHTA and FQGNSA. There are 15 residues in the CDR3. The CDR3 DNA follows: TGTGCCAGCACCGAATACTCGACGTCTCACACTGAAGCTTTCTTT. Translated, it gives CASTEYSTSHTEAFF.

This clonotype was detected many times. The chain couples TRBV5-1 to TRBJ2-3; D perhaps matches TRBD2 (6 bases). The germline gives CDR1 SGHRS, CDR2 YFSETQ. Trimming took off 0 bases at V and 3 bases at J, with 8 bases between the two ends. The CDR3 is 14 amino acids. DNA for the CDR3: TGCGCCAGCAGCTTGGGGCTAGCGACAGATACGCAGTATTTT. This encodes CASSLGLATDTQYF.

This clonotype was counted between two and nine times. The V gene is TRBV28, the J gene TRBJ2-7, with 7 bases identical to TRBD1. The ends lost 7 bases at V and 0 bases at J; junction bases unmatched: 9. The CDR3 length is 15 residues. Per the germline V gene, CDR1 is MDHEN and CDR2 is SYDVKM. CDR3 nucleotides: TGTGCCAGCAACCGAGGTGGGACAGCCTCCTACGAGCAGTACGTC. This gives the protein CASNRGGTASYEQYV.

This clonotype was observed a few times. The gene calls are TRBV9 and TRBJ1-2; 9 bases fit TRBD1. Germline assignment: CDR1 SGDLS and CDR2 YYNGEE. The CDR3 spans 13 residues. V trimming: 5 bases; J trimming: 8 bases; junction bases outside the gene matches: 7. The CDR3 loop reads CASRGQGLGGYTF. The CDR3 bases are TGTGCCAGCAGAGGACAGGGGCTAGGCGGCTACACCTTC.

This chain connects TRBV27 to TRBJ2-5, with TRBD2 identical over 12 bases. The J segment lost 4 bases and the V segment lost 6 bases, leaving 15 bases of the junction unmatched. Germline CDR1 reads MNHEY; CDR2 reads SMNVEV (reference sequence). The CDR3 runs to 18 residues. The CDR3: CASRERGPSGGAGETQYF. The CDR3 DNA is TGTGCCAGCAGAGAAAGGGGCCCTAGCGGGGGGGCAGGAGAGACCCAGTACTTC.

This clonotype was picked up many times. The V gene is TRBV3-1, the J gene TRBJ1-1, with D hard to call. There are 13 residues in the CDR3. The V and J ends lost 5 bases and 2 bases respectively, with 9 bases between them. The germline CDR1 and CDR2 sequences are LGHDT and YNNKEL (reference sequence). CDR3 residues: CASSWTGNTEAFF. DNA for the CDR3: TGTGCCAGCAGCTGGACGGGAAACACTGAAGCTTTCTTT.

This clonotype was picked up a small number of times. The chain has TRBV28 and TRBJ1-2, with 8 bases identical to TRBD1. V dropped 10 bases and J dropped 8; count of bases not matched to a gene: 12. CDR3 size: 13 residues. Germline V gene data show CDR1 as MDHEN and CDR2 as SYDVKM. The CDR3 bases are TGTGCCAACCAGCGACAGGGGTCAAGCGGCTACACCTTC. Residues: CANQRQGSSGYTF.

The rearrangement uses TRBV6-5 and TRBJ2-3; maybe TRBD1 (6 bases). The CDR3 has 14 residues. V lost 2 bases to trimming and J lost 2 bases, with 8 bases between them. From germline, CDR1 is MNHEY and CDR2 SVGAGI. CDR3 protein: CASSYGTNTDTQYF. CDR3 bases: TGTGCCAGCAGTTACGGGACAAACACAGATACGCAGTATTTT.

The V and J genes are TRBV5-1 and TRBJ2-3; a weak D match, TRBD2 (5 bases). CDR1 and CDR2 from the germline V gene are SGHRS and YFSETQ. This CDR3 is built from 14 residues. V gave up 2 bases and J gave up 1 base, with 8 bases separating them. The CDR3 loop is CASSFGERTDTQYF. CDR3 sequence (DNA): TGCGCCAGCAGCTTCGGGGAACGCACAGATACGCAGTATTTT.

In this sample, this clonotype turned up a few times. V is TRBV20-1 and J is TRBJ1-1; tentative D call: TRBD1 (6 bases). Trimming cost V 5 bases and J 9 bases, with 16 bases left between them. Germline CDR1 DFQATT, CDR2 SNEGSKA (reference sequence). The CDR3 length is 12 residues. In DNA form, the CDR3 reads TGCAGTGCTGGGGGGCGAGGGACTAAAGCTTTCTTT. As protein: CSAGGRGTKAFF.

The V and J genes are TRBV4-3 and TRBJ2-5; D remains ambiguous. V was clipped by 3 bases and J by 5 bases, with 19 bases between them. The germline CDR1 and CDR2 sequences are LGHNA and YSLEER. The CDR3 covers 16 residues. CDR3 region: CASSQAGTQPGETQYF. As DNA, the CDR3 is TGCGCCAGCAGCCAGGCAGGAACTCAGCCAGGCGAGACCCAGTACTTC.

This chain links TRBV11-2 with TRBJ2-7, with D perhaps being TRBD1 or TRBD2 (5 bases each). V lost 5 bases and J lost 6, with 17 bases in between. CDR1 and CDR2 from the germline V gene are SGHAT and FQNNGV. The CDR3 is 14 residues long. For the CDR3, the DNA is TGTGCCAGCAGCCAGGGAGACCGAACGGGCGAGCAGTACTTC. Protein: CASSQGDRTGEQYF.

The chain has TRBV6-2 or TRBV6-3 and TRBJ1-5; D gene uncertain. Trimming shortened V by 6 bases and J by 9 bases, and 12 bases separated the two germline ends. Germline values: CDR1 MNHEY, CDR2 SVGEGT. CDR3 length equals 12 residues. The CDR3 region has the DNA TGTGCCAGCAGGTTCGCCGTGGGGCCCCAGCATTTT. Protein sequence: CASRFAVGPQHF.

The V gene is TRBV5-6, the J gene TRBJ2-3, with no clear D. With 3 bases removed from V and 2 bases from J, the gap between germline ends came to 10 bases. The germline V gene encodes CDR1 SGHDT and CDR2 YYEEEE. The CDR3 runs 14 residues. CDR3 coding DNA: TGTGCCAGCAGCTCCCCCCGCGCCACAGATACGCAGTATTTT. It encodes CASSSPRATDTQYF.

The rearrangement joins TRBV29-1 to TRBJ2-3; a possible D gene is TRBD1 (6 bases). V was trimmed by 7 bases and J by 0 bases, leaving 17 bases between them. The length of the CDR3 is 15 residues. Germline lookup yields CDR1 SQVTM and CDR2 ANQGSEA. The CDR3 sequence is CSAGDKVFSTDTQYF. The CDR3 DNA reads as TGCAGCGCTGGGGACAAAGTTTTTAGCACAGATACGCAGTATTTT.

This clonotype was seen just once. This chain links TRBV5-1 with TRBJ2-3; the D is unclear. Germline V gives CDR1 SGHRS, CDR2 YFSETQ. Trimming took off 0 bases at V and 3 bases at J, with 8 bases between the two ends. This CDR3 contains 14 residues. This CDR3 is CASSLESETDTQYF. The CDR3 nucleotides are TGCGCCAGCAGCTTGGAATCAGAAACAGATACGCAGTATTTT.

This clonotype was counted only a few times. The V call is TRBV3-1, the J call TRBJ1-1; 7 bases map to TRBD1. Germline lookup yields CDR1 LGHDT and CDR2 YNNKEL (reference sequence). V trimming: 6 bases; J trimming: 0 bases; junction bases outside the gene matches: 13. The CDR3 is made up of 17 amino acids. The CDR3 DNA reads as TGTGCCAGCAGACCGGACAGGCCTACCCCCATGAACACTGAAGCTTTCTTT. It encodes CASRPDRPTPMNTEAFF.

This clonotype appeared a few times. This chain joins TRBV10-3 and TRBJ2-1; 9 bases are a match to TRBD2. Germline assignment: CDR1 ENHRY and CDR2 SYGVKD. V lost 6 bases to trimming and J lost 6 bases; unmatched junction nucleotides: 6. CDR3 length equals 14 residues. The CDR3 loop is CAIRSTTSGNEQFF. CDR3 bases: TGTGCCATCAGGTCCACGACTAGCGGCAATGAGCAGTTCTTC.

This clonotype was counted many times. This chain links TRBV9 with TRBJ1-3; no definite D call. The ends were cut back, 2 bases at V and 4 bases at J, with 16 bases in the middle. The CDR3 loop spans 16 amino acids. Germline values: CDR1 SGDLS, CDR2 YYNGEE. CDR3 in amino acids: CASSVDPGASGNTIYF. The DNA of the CDR3 is TGTGCCAGCAGCGTGGACCCAGGCGCTTCGGGAAACACCATATATTTT.

The chain carries TRBV7-8 and TRBJ1-2, with D maybe TRBD1 (6 bases). Germline lookup yields CDR1 SGHVS and CDR2 FQNEAQ. The CDR3 runs 15 residues. V was trimmed by 1 base and J by 4 bases, leaving 13 bases between them. The CDR3 protein is CASSLGTASPYGYTF. CDR3 in DNA: TGTGCCAGCAGCTTAGGGACAGCCAGTCCCTATGGCTACACCTTC.

V is TRBV25-1 and J is TRBJ2-1; D not certain. Per germline, CDR1 MGHDK and CDR2 SYGVNS. CDR3 length: 12 amino acids. V lost 3 bases to trimming and J lost 6 bases, with 6 bases between them. The CDR3 sequence is CASSDPSNEQFF. CDR3 DNA: TGTGCCAGCAGTGACCCGTCCAATGAGCAGTTCTTC. Complete variable domain (other parts from reference TRBV25-1 and TRBJ2-1): EADIYQTPRYLVIGTGKKITLECSQTMGHDKMYWYQQDPGMELHLIHYSYGVNSTEKGDLSSESTVSRIRTEHFPLTLESARPSHTSQYLCASSDPSNEQFFGPGTRLTVL.

This clonotype was seen a handful of times. This chain's CDR3 is CASSVGPGGGGETQYF. CDR3 in DNA: TGTGCCAGCAGCGTAGGCCCTGGCGGTGGGGGCGAGACCCAGTACTTC. The chain couples TRBV9 to TRBJ2-5; a weak D match, TRBD1 (6 bases). The CDR3 is made up of 16 amino acids. V shed 0 bases and J shed 5 bases, with 17 bases lying between them. The germline V gene encodes CDR1 SGDLS and CDR2 YYNGEE.

The chain is built from TRBV7-2 and TRBJ2-5, with a tentative D call TRBD2 (6 bases). CDR3 size: 14 residues. V shed 5 bases and J shed 10 bases, with 20 bases lying between them. In germline, CDR1 is SGHTA, CDR2 FQGNSA. CDR3 amino acids: CASSPARVQEGQYF. CDR3 coding DNA: TGTGCCAGCAGCCCAGCCAGGGTCCAGGAGGGCCAGTACTTC.